Listed below are T cell receptor beta chains from one sample, sequenced in a study of T cells in narcolepsy. Generated by immunoSEQ multiplex PCR, the TCRdb table keeps only in-frame clones and is missing some. The sample holds about 40,000 clones, about 91% seen once. Sequencing input: CD45RA- memory CD4+ T cells from PBMCs. Receptors originate from a human donor with narcolepsy. The conserved cysteine and the conserved F or W are not part of the CDR3 here.

CDR3,V,J
ASSEQPLHSGNTIY,TRBV6-1,TRBJ1-3
ASYSFGNTIY,TRBV6-6,TRBJ1-3
ASRPEPRQDYGYT,TRBV27,TRBJ1-2
ASRFRGDTGELF,TRBV6-1,TRBJ2-2
ASSGGNSPLH,TRBV10-2,TRBJ1-6
ASSAGLAAHNEQF,TRBV9,TRBJ2-1
ASSQDLLGGGREQY,TRBV4-2,TRBJ2-7
ASSPPGTSGGDEQF,TRBV18,TRBJ2-1
ASSFTGASLGTEAF,TRBV5-4,TRBJ1-1
ASSLDAGAAF,TRBV7-2,TRBJ1-1
ASSVGQAINQPQH,TRBV2,TRBJ1-5
ASSQVGSGRGDGELF,TRBV4-2,TRBJ2-2
ASSVRTPGANVLT,TRBV25-1,TRBJ2-6
ASRNSGSYEQY,TRBV14,TRBJ2-7
ASSLTGVTPNEKLF,TRBV7-2,TRBJ1-4
ASSPLLARTYEQY,TRBV27,TRBJ2-7
ASSPLEAIRRSGANVLT,TRBV18,TRBJ2-6
ASSLGQGVEPQH,TRBV5-1,TRBJ1-5
ASSPHRDTEAF,TRBV14,TRBJ1-1
ASQAEVGEQF,TRBV11-3,TRBJ2-1
ANRGQGVGTGELF,TRBV7-2,TRBJ2-2
ASSPGGGISYEQY,TRBV18,TRBJ2-7
ASSWDSGGAPYEQY,TRBV7-2,TRBJ2-7
ASSLVWVASNQPQH,TRBV7-8,TRBJ1-5